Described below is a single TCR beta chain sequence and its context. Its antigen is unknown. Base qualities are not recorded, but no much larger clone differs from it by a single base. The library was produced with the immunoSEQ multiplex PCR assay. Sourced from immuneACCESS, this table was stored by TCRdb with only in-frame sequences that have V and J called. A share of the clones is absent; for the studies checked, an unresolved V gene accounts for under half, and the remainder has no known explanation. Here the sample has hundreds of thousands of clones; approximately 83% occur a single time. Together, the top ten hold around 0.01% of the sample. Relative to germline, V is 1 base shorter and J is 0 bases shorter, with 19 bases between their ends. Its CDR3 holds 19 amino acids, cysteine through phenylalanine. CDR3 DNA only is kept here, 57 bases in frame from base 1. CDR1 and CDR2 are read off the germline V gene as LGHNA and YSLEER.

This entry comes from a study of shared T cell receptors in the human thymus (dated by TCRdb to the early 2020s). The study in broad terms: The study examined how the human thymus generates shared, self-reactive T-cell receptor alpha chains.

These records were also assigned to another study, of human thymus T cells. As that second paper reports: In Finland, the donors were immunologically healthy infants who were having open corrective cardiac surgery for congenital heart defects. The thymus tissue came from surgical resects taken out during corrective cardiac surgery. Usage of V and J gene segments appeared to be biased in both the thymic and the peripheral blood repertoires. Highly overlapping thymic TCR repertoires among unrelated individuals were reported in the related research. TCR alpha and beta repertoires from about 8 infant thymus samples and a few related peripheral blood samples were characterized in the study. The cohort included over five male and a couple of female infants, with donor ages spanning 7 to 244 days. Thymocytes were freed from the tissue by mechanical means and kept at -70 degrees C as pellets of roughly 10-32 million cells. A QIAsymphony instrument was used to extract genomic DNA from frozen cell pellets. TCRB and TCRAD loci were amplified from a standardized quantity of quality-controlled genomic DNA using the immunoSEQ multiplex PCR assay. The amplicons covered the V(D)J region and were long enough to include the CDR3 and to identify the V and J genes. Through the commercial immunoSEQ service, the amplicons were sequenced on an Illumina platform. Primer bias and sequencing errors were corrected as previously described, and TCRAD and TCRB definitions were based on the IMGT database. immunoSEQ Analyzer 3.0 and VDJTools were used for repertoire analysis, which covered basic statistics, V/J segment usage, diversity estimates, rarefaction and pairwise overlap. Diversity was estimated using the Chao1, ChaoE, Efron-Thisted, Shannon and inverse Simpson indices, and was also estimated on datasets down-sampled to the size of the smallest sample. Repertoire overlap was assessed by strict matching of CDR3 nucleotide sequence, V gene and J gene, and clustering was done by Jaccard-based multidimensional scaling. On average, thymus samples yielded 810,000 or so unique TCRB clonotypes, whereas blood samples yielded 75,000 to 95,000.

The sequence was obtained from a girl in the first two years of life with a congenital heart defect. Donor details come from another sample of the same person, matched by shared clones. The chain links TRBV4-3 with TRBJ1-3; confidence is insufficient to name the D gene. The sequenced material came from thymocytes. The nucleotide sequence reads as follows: TGCGCCAGCAGCCAAGGAATTCCTCGTAAAAAGAGCTCTGGAAACACCATATATTTT. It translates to CASSQGIPRKKSSGNTIYF.